The next 20 T cell receptor beta chains were all read from a single sample in a study of tumor and adjacent non-tumor tissue in lung cancer. The template was RNA from unsorted bulk tissue. The normal lung tissue was taken more than 3 cm from the tumor edge. TCRbeta libraries were built with three rounds of nested PCR, modified from ARM-PCR. TCRdb reprocessed the multiplex PCR reads with MiXCR, giving one entry per CDR3 protein. The sample includes 100,000 or so distinct CDR3 sequences, 50% to 70% seen only once; the top ten take roughly 19%. The sample comprised distant non-tumor lung tissue. These receptors came from a man in his thirties or forties with non-small cell lung cancer.

A remark on this clonotype: The junction does not match germline at one end; this may be a read error. The V gene is TRBV16, the J gene TRBJ2-1; 7 bases match TRBD2. Germline CDR1 KGHSY, CDR2 FQNENV. CDR3 length: 17 residues. CDR3 bases: TGTGCCAGCAGCCATGCAGAACTAGCTGGGGGGGACCATGAGCAGCTCTTC. This gives the protein CASSHAELAGGDHEQLF.

There are a few counts of this clonotype. The CDR3 does not close with the conserved phenylalanine or tryptophan, likely indicating a read error. The chain is built from TRBV10-3 and TRBJ2-2; D call uncertain. There are 13 residues in the CDR3. From germline, CDR1 is ENHRY and CDR2 SYGVKD. Trimming cost V 6 bases and J 4 bases, with 9 bases left between them. CDR3: CAIRTVSTGELFL. In nucleotides, the CDR3 is TGTGCCATCAGGACGGTCAGCACCGGGGAGCTGTTTCTT.

The V gene is TRBV12-3 or TRBV12-4, the J gene TRBJ1-2, with D unclear. V dropped 5 bases and J dropped 4 bases, with 17 bases sitting between them. The length of the CDR3 is 15 residues. The CDR3 DNA sequence: TGTGCCAGCAGTCCCTCCAGGTCTTCAGCCTATGGCTACACCTTC. Translation: CASSPSRSSAYGYTF.

This clonotype has more than one count but fewer than ten. At one boundary the junction diverges from the germline segment, which might be a read error. The rearrangement links TRBV11-3 to TRBJ1-5, with 9 bases matching TRBD1. This CDR3 has 17 residues. Germline CDR1 is SGHNT and CDR2 is YENEEA. The CDR3 sequence: CASGLPPRDRVNQPQHF. The CDR3 DNA reads as TGTGCCAGCGGCTTACCCCCCCGGGACAGGGTTAATCAGCCCCAACATTTT.

Concerning this clonotype: No conserved phenylalanine or tryptophan ends this CDR3, so it is likely a read error. The V and J genes are TRBV20-1 and TRBJ2-7, with 7 nucleotides matching TRBD2. V lost 3 bases to trimming and J lost 4 bases; unmatched junction nucleotides: 12. The CDR3 sequence is 15 residues long. CDR1 and CDR2 (germline): DFQATT, SNEGSKA (reference sequence). The DNA for the CDR3 is TGCAGTGCTAGGGGTCGGGGCGGGAGCCTTTACGAGCAGTACCTC. It specifies CSARGRGGSLYEQYL.

To note about this clonotype: The missing conserved phenylalanine or tryptophan at the end of this CDR3 makes a read error likely. The V call is TRBV4-2, the J call TRBJ1-1; no definite D call. The CDR3 has 14 amino acids. Germline-derived CDR1 and CDR2 are LGHNA and YNFKEQ. The V end lost 0 bases, the J end lost 9 bases, and 14 bases lay between the germline ends. CDR3 sequence reads: CASSQELPETKAFL. CDR3 DNA sequence: TGTGCCAGCAGCCAAGAACTGCCAGAAACTAAAGCTTTCCTT.

The chain joins TRBV5-1 to TRBJ2-5; D not resolved. The CDR3 contains 14 residues. Trimming removed 0 bases at V and 1 base at J, with 7 bases between. The germline V gene encodes CDR1 SGHRS and CDR2 YFSETQ. CDR3 protein: CASSLGMIQETQYF. The CDR3 coding sequence is TGCGCCAGCAGCTTGGGGATGATCCAAGAGACCCAGTACTTC.

This clonotype was counted between two and nine times. The chain carries TRBV7-9 and TRBJ2-5; a weak D match, TRBD1 (6 bases). Deletions cut 2 bases from V and 1 base from J, with 11 bases between. CDR1 SEHNR and CDR2 FQNEAQ come from the germline V gene (reference sequence). The CDR3 contains 15 residues. CDR3: CASSLNGQFQETQYF. For the CDR3, the DNA is TGTGCCAGCAGCTTAAACGGACAGTTCCAAGAGACCCAGTACTTC.

This clonotype appeared many times. The chain employs TRBV4-2 and TRBJ1-2; D unclear. The CDR3 runs to 15 residues. CDR1 LGHNA and CDR2 YNFKEQ come from the germline V gene. Deletions cut 0 bases from V and 6 bases from J, with 14 bases between. The CDR3 sequence: CASSQDRLEFDGYTF. The CDR3 DNA reads TGTGCCAGCAGCCAAGATCGGTTGGAGTTCGATGGCTACACCTTC.

Remarks on this clonotype: The junction and the germline gene differ at one end; a read error may be behind it. The chain carries TRBV11-2 and TRBJ2-5, with 7 bases identical to TRBD2. Germline V gives CDR1 SGHAT, CDR2 FQNNGV. The CDR3 contains 12 residues. The CDR3 here is CAGSLGGETQYF. CDR3 nucleotides: TGTGCCGGCAGCTTGGGGGGGGAGACCCAGTATTTC. The complete variable domain, with remaining parts taken from reference TRBV11-2 and TRBJ2-5, reads EAGVAQSPRYKIIEKRQSVAFWCNPISGHATLYWYQQILGQGPKLLIQFQNNGVVDDSQLPKDRFSAERLKGVDSTLKIQPAKLEDSAVYLCAGSLGGETQYFGPGTRLLVL.

Concerning this clonotype itself: The junction does not match germline at one end; this may be a read error. The chain couples TRBV12-3 or TRBV12-4 to TRBJ2-7; TRBD1 matches 8 bases. This CDR3 region has 13 residues. CDR3: CVSRRTGYYEQNF. In nucleotides, the CDR3 is TGTGTCAGCAGGAGGACAGGGTACTACGAGCAGAACTTC.

Note on this clonotype: A clone one base away is much larger, so this may be a read error. The rearrangement uses TRBV20-1 and TRBJ1-3; no definite D call. The length of the CDR3 is 12 residues. The V and J ends lost 7 bases and 2 bases respectively, with 9 bases between them. Germline V gives CDR1 DFQATT, CDR2 SNEGSKA (reference sequence). CDR3 DNA sequence: TGCAGTGTTGACGGAGCTGGAAACACCATATATTTT. This sequence encodes CSVDGAGNTIYF.

This clonotype was recorded a few times. The V gene is TRBV18, the J gene TRBJ2-7, with no clear D. V lost 0 bases and J lost 2, with 8 bases in between. From germline, CDR1 is KGHSH and CDR2 LQKENI. The CDR3 consists of 14 residues. The CDR3 DNA reads TGTGCCAGCTCACCACCCGGCAGCACCTACGAGCAGTACTTC. It yields the protein CASSPPGSTYEQYF.

Comment on this clonotype: Given the absence of the conserved phenylalanine or tryptophan at the CDR3 end, a read error is likely. The chain has TRBV20-1 and TRBJ1-5; a possible D gene is TRBD1 (5 bases). The CDR3 runs to 14 residues. The V gene's germline CDR1 is DFQATT and CDR2 SNEGSKA (reference sequence). V was shortened by 2 bases and J by 4 bases, with 12 bases between the two germline ends. The CDR3 bases are TGCAGTGCTAGAAAAGGGGCAGTGAATCAGCCCCAGCATTCT. This encodes CSARKGAVNQPQHS.

This clonotype was seen a single time. This chain connects TRBV15 to TRBJ1-5, with D hard to call. The CDR3 is 14 amino acids. Looked up from germline, CDR1 is LNHNV and CDR2 is YYDKDF (reference sequence). V lost 4 bases, J lost 0 bases, and 7 bases lay in between. The CDR3 DNA is TGTGCCACCAGCATGGGCGGTAGCAATCAGCCCCAGCATTTT. This gives the protein CATSMGGSNQPQHF.

The chain joins TRBV20-1 to TRBJ2-1; weak D call: TRBD1 (6 bases). V shed 7 bases and J shed 5 bases, with 18 bases lying between them. The length of the CDR3 is 14 residues. CDR1 is DFQATT, CDR2 SNEGSKA, per germline (reference sequence). CDR3 sequence: CSVTYRQGHNEQFF. Written as DNA, the CDR3 is TGCAGTGTTACGTATCGGCAGGGGCACAATGAGCAGTTCTTC.

About this clonotype itself: Being one base from a much bigger clone, this may be a read error. The rearrangement links TRBV6-5 to TRBJ2-7; 8 bases agree with TRBD1. CDR1 and CDR2 (germline): MNHEY, SVGAGI. The CDR3 is made up of 16 amino acids. Trimming at V came to 4 bases and at J to 3 bases, leaving 11 bases not matched to a gene. The DNA of the CDR3 is TGTGCCAGCAGTTCAAGACCAGGGGGCGAAAGCTACGAGCAGTACTTC. This translates into CASSSRPGGESYEQYF.

The CDR3 nucleotides read TGCGCCAGCAACTCCGCGACCAGACAGGGTAAAAGGTACGAGCAGTACTTC. Protein: CASNSATRQGKRYEQYF. V and J are TRBV5-1 and TRBJ2-7, with TRBD1 matching over 7 bases. Germline CDR1 is SGHRS and CDR2 is YFSETQ. The CDR3 is 17 amino acids. The J segment lost 4 bases and the V segment lost 6 bases, leaving 19 bases of the junction unmatched.

As to this clonotype: This may arise from a read error, as a much more abundant clone is one base away. CDR3 coding DNA: TGTACCAGCAGCTTGGAAGGGGTGACTGAAGCTTTCTTT. It specifies CTSSLEGVTEAFF. The chain has TRBV5-4 and TRBJ1-1; possibly TRBD1 for D (5 bases). In germline, CDR1 is SGHNT, CDR2 YYREEE (reference sequence). This CDR3 contains 13 residues. The full variable domain, completed using reference TRBV5-4 and TRBJ1-1, is ETGVTQSPTHLIKTRGQQVTLRCSSQSGHNTVSWYQQALGQGPQFIFQYYREEENGRGNFPPRFSGLQFPNYSSELNVNALELDDSALYLCTSSLEGVTEAFFGQGTRLTVV.

This clonotype occurred a few times. Given a much more abundant clone one base away, this may be a read error. The CDR3 carries no conserved terminal phenylalanine or tryptophan, so it likely arises from a read error. The chain has TRBV20-1 and TRBJ1-1; a possible D gene is TRBD1 (6 bases). The V end lost 1 base, the J end lost 5 bases, and 8 bases lay between the germline ends. Germline-derived CDR1 and CDR2 are DFQATT and SNEGSKA (reference sequence). The CDR3 consists of 12 residues. CDR3 sequence (DNA): TGCAGTGCTAGAGGGGGGCCGACTGAAGCTTTCCTT. Residues: CSARGGPTEAFL.